This T cell receptor beta chain was sequenced during a study of blood T cell repertoires in COVID-19. Whole-study context: Sources were T cells, B-cell-depleted T cells, or PBMCs; the material itself was cDNA or gDNA.

Germline CDR1 GTSNPN, CDR2 SVGIG (reference sequence). CDR3 length equals 15 residues. Trimming cost V 1 base and J 1 base; bases outside gene matches: 6. Original processing methods: The authors estimated nucleated cell counts from reference gene primer amplification. Repertoires were generated with immunoSEQ multiplex PCR, while TCRdb's copy carries only in-frame clones and drops some. V and J calls plus clone size are reproduced from that table; the DNA served to infer D and trimming. The profile shows 100,000 to 150,000 clones, about 83% of them singletons. V usage is TRBV30 and J usage is TRBJ2-5, with 7 positions matching TRBD2. The source material was peripheral blood. This sequence was found in a man between 60 and 70 years old with acute or convalescent COVID-19. CDR3 in amino acids: CAWSAPSGIQETQYF. The CDR3 nucleotides read TGTGCCTGGAGTGCCCCCAGCGGGATCCAAGAGACCCAGTACTTC.